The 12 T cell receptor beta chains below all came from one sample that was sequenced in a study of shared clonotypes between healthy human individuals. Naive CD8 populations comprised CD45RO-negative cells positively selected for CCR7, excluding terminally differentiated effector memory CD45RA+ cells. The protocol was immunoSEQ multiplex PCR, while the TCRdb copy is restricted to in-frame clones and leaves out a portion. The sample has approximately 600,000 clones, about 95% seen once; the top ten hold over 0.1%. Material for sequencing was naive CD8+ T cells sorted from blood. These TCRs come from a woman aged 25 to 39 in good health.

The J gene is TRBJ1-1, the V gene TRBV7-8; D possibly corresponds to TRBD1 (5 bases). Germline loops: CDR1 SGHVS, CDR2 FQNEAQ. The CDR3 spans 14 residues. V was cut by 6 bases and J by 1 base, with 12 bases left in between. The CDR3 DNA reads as TGTGCCAGCAGGGACGGAGGGGCGAACACTGAAGCTTTCTTT. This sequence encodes CASRDGGANTEAFF.

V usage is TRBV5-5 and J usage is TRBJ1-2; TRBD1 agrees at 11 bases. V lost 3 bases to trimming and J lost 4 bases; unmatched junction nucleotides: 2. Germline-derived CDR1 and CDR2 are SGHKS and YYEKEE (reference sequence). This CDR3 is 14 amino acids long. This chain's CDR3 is CASSWTGGSYGYTF. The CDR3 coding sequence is TGTGCCAGCAGCTGGACAGGGGGCAGCTATGGCTACACCTTC. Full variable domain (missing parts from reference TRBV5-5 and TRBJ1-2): DAGVTQSPTHLIKTRGQQVTLRCSPISGHKSVSWYQQVLGQGPQFIFQYYEKEERGRGNFPDRFSARQFPNYSSELNVNALLLGDSALYLCASSWTGGSYGYTFGSGTRLTVV.

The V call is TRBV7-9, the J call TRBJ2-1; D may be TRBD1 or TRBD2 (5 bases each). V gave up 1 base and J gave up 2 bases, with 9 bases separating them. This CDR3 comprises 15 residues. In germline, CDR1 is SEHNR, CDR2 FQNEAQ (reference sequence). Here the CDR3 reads CASSLGDVTYNEQFF. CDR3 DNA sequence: TGTGCCAGCAGCTTAGGGGACGTCACCTACAATGAGCAGTTCTTC.

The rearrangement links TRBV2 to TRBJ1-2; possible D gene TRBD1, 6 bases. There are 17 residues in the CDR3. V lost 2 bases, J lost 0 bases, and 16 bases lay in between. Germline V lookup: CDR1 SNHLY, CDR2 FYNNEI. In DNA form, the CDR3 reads TGTGCCAGCAGTGAACTTGCGACGGGGGCTCCTAACTATGGCTACACCTTC. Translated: CASSELATGAPNYGYTF.

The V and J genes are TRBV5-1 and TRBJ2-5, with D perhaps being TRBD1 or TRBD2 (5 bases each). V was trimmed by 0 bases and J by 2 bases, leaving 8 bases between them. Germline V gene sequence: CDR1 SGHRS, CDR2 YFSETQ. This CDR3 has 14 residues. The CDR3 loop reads CASSLGWGQETQYF. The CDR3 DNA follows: TGCGCCAGCAGCTTGGGCTGGGGGCAAGAGACCCAGTACTTC.

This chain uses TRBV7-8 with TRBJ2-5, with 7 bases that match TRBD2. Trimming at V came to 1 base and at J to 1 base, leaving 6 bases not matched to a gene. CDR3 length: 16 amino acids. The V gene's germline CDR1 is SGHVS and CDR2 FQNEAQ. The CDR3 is CASSLVGLAAQETQYF. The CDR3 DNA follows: TGTGCCAGCAGCTTAGTGGGTCTAGCGGCCCAAGAGACCCAGTACTTC.

The chain's CDR3 is CASSPPGQGDYEQYF. DNA for the CDR3: TGTGCCAGCAGCCCCCCGGGACAGGGGGACTACGAGCAGTACTTC. This chain connects TRBV2 to TRBJ2-7, with 11 bases that match TRBD1. Germline CDR1 and CDR2: SNHLY and FYNNEI. The ends lost 6 bases at V and 3 bases at J; junction bases unmatched: 7. The CDR3 has 15 amino acids. Full variable domain (outside the CDR3, taken from reference TRBV2 and TRBJ2-7): EPEVTQTPSHQVTQMGQEVILRCVPISNHLYFYWYRQILGQKVEFLVSFYNNEISEKSEIFDDQFSVERPDGSNFTLKIRSTKLEDSAMYFCASSPPGQGDYEQYFGPGTRLTVT.

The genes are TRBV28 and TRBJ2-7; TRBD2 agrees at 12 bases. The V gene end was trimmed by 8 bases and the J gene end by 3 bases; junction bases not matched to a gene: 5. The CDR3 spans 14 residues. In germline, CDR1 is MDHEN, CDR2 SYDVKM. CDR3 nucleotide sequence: TGTGCCAGCGGACGACTAGCGGGAGTCTACGAGCAGTACTTC. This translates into CASGRLAGVYEQYF.

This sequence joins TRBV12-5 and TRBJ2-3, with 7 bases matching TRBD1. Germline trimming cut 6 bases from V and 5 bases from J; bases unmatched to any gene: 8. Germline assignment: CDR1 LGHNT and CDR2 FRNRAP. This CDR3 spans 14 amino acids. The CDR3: CASGQTGLEDTQYF. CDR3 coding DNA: TGTGCTAGTGGCCAGACAGGGTTGGAAGATACGCAGTATTTT.

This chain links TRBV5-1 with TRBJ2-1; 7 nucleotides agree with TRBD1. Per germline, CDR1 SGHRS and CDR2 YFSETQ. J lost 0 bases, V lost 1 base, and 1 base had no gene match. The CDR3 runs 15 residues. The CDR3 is CASSLWDSSYNEQFF. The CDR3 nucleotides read TGCGCCAGCAGCTTGTGGGACAGCTCCTACAATGAGCAGTTCTTC.

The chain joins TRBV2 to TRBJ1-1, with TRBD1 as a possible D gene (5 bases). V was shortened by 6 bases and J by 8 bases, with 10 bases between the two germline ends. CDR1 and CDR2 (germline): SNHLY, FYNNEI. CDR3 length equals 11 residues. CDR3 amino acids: CASRYGGEAFF. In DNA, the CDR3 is TGTGCCAGCAGGTATGGGGGGGAAGCTTTCTTT.

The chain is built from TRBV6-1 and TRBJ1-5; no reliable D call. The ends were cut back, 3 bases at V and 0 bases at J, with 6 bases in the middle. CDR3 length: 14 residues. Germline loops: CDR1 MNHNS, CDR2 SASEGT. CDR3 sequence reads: CASSDANSNQPQHF. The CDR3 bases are TGTGCCAGCAGTGACGCTAATAGCAATCAGCCCCAGCATTTT.